This is a list of T cell receptor beta chains from one sample in a study of beta chain features in type 1 diabetes. Libraries were prepared by immunoSEQ multiplex PCR; TCRdb keeps only in-frame clonotypes and omits some of them. The sample consists of 600,000 or so clones, approximately 13% of them appearing once. The specimen sequenced was naive CD4+ T cells from blood. The source of these receptors is a man aged 25-45 years with type 1 diabetes. Both conserved end residues are part of each CDR3. D genes are given only for firm matches. Clone size is shown for a subset of rows, as once, few, many or a class of expanded clone.

j_call d_call v_call clone_size cdr3_aa cdr3_nt
TRBJ2-1 - TRBV29-1 - CSVEPLIDFAGPSYNEQFF TGCAGCGTTGAGCCCCTCATTGACTTTGCAGGCCCCTCCTACAATGAGCAGTTCTTC
TRBJ2-1 TRBD1 TRBV5-1 - CASRTQGALNEQFF TGCGCCAGCCGAACACAGGGGGCGCTTAATGAGCAGTTCTTC
TRBJ1-4 - TRBV7-9 few CASSLELGVAGEKLFF TGTGCCAGCAGCTTGGAATTAGGGGTAGCAGGCGAAAAACTGTTTTTT
TRBJ2-3 TRBD2 TRBV11-3 few CASSLSGFSTDTQYF TGTGCCAGCAGCCTTAGCGGGTTTAGCACAGATACGCAGTATTTT
TRBJ2-2 - TRBV5-4 - CASSYKTVLTGELFF TGTGCCAGCAGCTATAAGACAGTACTCACCGGGGAGCTGTTTTTT
TRBJ2-1 TRBD2 TRBV2 few CASRPKTGLAGWNEQFF TGTGCCAGCAGGCCCAAAACCGGACTAGCGGGGTGGAATGAGCAGTTCTTC
TRBJ1-6 TRBD1 TRBV25-1 few CASSQAGSGTGISPLHF TGTGCCAGCAGTCAAGCCGGATCCGGGACAGGGATTTCACCCCTCCACTTT
TRBJ1-1 - TRBV28 - CASSLFSEGANTEAFF TGTGCCAGCAGTTTATTCTCGGAGGGCGCGAACACTGAAGCTTTCTTT
TRBJ2-2 - TRBV5-4 few CASSSGLTNTGELFF TGTGCCAGCAGCTCGGGACTTACCAACACCGGGGAGCTGTTTTTT
TRBJ2-7 - TRBV18 - CASSPPFGTTDEQYF TGTGCCAGCTCACCACCTTTTGGGACGACGGACGAGCAGTACTTC
TRBJ2-3 - TRBV7-2 - CASSLAFGGAVTDTQYF TGTGCCAGCAGCTTGGCCTTCGGGGGCGCCGTGACCGATACGCAGTATTTT
TRBJ2-1 TRBD2 TRBV6-5 - CASSYERGGTHEQFF TGTGCCAGCAGTTACGAGCGGGGGGGCACCCATGAGCAGTTCTTC
TRBJ2-3 TRBD1 TRBV7-6 few CASSSRTGSDTQYF TGTGCCAGCAGCTCTCGGACAGGGTCAGATACGCAGTATTTT
TRBJ2-7 - TRBV9 - CASSRNPGYIYEQYF TGTGCCAGCAGCCGCAACCCCGGATACATCTACGAGCAGTACTTC
TRBJ2-7 TRBD1 TRBV29-1 few CSVRARRQGAYEQYF TGCAGCGTGCGAGCAAGACGACAGGGGGCATACGAGCAGTACTTC
TRBJ2-3 - TRBV10-3 few CAISVEDWDTQYF TGTGCCATCAGTGTGGAAGACTGGGATACGCAGTATTTT
TRBJ2-1 - TRBV7-9 - CASSSGVASSYNEQFF TGTGCCAGCAGCTCCGGGGTAGCGAGCTCCTACAATGAGCAGTTCTTC
TRBJ2-1 TRBD2 TRBV30 few CAWRGLAGVDEQFF TGTGCCTGGAGGGGACTAGCGGGAGTGGATGAGCAGTTCTTC